This T cell receptor (beta chain) was captured in a study of T cell changes during pregnancy in multiple sclerosis. TCRdb's copy holds only in-frame clones and misses some; the assay was immunoSEQ multiplex PCR. Of about 34,000 clones in the sample, approximately 90% are singletons; the top ten hold approximately 3.3%. V was trimmed by 4 bases and J by 8 bases, leaving 20 bases between them. The CDR3 is 15 amino acids. CDR1 is LGHNA, CDR2 YSLEER, per germline. This clone was observed a single time. The clonotype originates from a female donor with multiple sclerosis, enrolled in a pregnancy study. The chain uses TRBV4-3 and TRBJ1-2; possible D gene TRBD1, 5 bases. This specimen consisted of CD8+ T cells from peripheral blood mononuclear cells, obtained in the third trimester of pregnancy. The CDR3 spells CASSRLLGQGRGYTF. CDR3 coding DNA: TGCGCCAGCAGCCGACTCCTAGGCCAGGGAAGGGGCTACACCTTC.